This entry concerns a single T cell receptor beta chain. Its matching antigen is unknown. At one end the junction does not follow the germline gene, possibly because of a read error. Repertoires were generated with immunoSEQ multiplex PCR, while TCRdb's copy carries only in-frame clones and drops some. The table includes roughly 4,000 clones, roughly 90% detected once. These data come from a study of brain metastases from non-small cell lung cancer. Study-level results: In over 55% of brain metastases, T-cell clones were expanded compared with matched primary tumors. TCR repertoires overlapped largely between brain metastases and matched primaries. T-cell infiltration was lower in brain metastases than primaries (P < 0.001).

This CDR3 has 14 residues. CDR1 and CDR2 (germline): SGHRS, YFSETQ. The sequence derives from a donor aged 40 or older with non-small cell lung cancer. Sequences were obtained from primary lung tumor tissue. V and J are TRBV5-1 and TRBJ1-1, with TRBD1 as a possible D gene (6 bases). CDR3 protein: CVSIDRPMNTEAFF. The DNA of the CDR3 is TGCGTCAGCATAGACAGGCCGATGAACACTGAAGCTTTCTTT.